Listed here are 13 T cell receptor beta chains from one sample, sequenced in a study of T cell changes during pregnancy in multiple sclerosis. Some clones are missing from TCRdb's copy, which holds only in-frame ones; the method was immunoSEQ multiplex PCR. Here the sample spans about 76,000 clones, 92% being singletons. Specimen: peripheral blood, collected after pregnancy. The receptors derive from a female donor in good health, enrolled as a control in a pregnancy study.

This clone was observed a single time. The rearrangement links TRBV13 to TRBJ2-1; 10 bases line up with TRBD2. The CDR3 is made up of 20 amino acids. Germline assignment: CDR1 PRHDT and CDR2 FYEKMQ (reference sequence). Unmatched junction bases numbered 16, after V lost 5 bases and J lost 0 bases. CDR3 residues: CASSKGTSVRRYSSYNEQFF. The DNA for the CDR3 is TGTGCCAGCAGCAAGGGGACTAGCGTTCGCCGATATTCCTCCTACAATGAGCAGTTCTTC.

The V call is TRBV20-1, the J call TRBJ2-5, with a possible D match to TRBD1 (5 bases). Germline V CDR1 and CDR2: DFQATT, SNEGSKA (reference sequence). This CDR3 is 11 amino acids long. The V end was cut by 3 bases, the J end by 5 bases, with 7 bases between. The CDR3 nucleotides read TGCAGTGCTAGCAGGGCGGAGACCCAGTACTTC. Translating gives CSASRAETQYF.

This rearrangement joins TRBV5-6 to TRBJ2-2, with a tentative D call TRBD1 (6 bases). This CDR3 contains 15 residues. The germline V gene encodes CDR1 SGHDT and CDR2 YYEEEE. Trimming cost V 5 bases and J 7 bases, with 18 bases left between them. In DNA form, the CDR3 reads TGTGCCAGCAGGGCCTTGCAGGGGTCTGGCGGGGAGCTGTTTTTT. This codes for CASRALQGSGGELFF.

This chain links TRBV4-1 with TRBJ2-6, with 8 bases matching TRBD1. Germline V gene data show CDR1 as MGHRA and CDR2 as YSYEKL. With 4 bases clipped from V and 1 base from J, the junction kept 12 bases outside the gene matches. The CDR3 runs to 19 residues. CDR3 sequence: CASSPQPGQGASGANVLTF. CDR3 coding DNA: TGCGCCAGCAGCCCTCAACCCGGACAGGGAGCTTCTGGGGCCAACGTCCTGACTTTC.

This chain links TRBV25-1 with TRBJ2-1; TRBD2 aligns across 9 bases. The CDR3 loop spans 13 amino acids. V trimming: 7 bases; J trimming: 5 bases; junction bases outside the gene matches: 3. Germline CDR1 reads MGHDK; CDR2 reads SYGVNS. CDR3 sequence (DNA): TGTGCCAGCAACAGACTAGCGGACAATGAGCAGTTCTTC. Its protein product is CASNRLADNEQFF.

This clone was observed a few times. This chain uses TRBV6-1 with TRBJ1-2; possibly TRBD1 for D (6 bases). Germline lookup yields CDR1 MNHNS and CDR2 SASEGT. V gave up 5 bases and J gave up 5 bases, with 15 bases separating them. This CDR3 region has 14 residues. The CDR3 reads CASSPGGGGYGYTF. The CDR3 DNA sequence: TGTGCCAGCAGTCCCGGAGGGGGGGGATATGGCTACACCTTC.

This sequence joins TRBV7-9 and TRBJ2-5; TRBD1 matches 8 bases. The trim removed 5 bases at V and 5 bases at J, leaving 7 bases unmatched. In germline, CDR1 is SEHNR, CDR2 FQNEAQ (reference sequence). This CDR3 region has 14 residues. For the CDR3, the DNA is TGTGCCAGCAGCATCCAGGGGGCTTCGGAGACCCAGTACTTC. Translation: CASSIQGASETQYF.

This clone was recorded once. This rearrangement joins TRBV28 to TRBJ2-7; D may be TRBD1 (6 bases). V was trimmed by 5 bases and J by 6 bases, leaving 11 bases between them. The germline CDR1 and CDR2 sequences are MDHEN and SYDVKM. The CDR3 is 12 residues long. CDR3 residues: CASSVQGSEQYF. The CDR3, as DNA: TGTGCCAGCAGTGTACAGGGTTCCGAGCAGTACTTC.

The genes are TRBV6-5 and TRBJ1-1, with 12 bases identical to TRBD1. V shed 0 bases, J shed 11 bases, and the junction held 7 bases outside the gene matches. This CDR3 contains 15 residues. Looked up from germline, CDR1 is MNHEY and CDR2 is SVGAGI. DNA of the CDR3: TGTGCCAGCAGTTACTCCCGGGACAGGGGGCGCGGGGCTTTCTTT. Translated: CASSYSRDRGRGAFF.

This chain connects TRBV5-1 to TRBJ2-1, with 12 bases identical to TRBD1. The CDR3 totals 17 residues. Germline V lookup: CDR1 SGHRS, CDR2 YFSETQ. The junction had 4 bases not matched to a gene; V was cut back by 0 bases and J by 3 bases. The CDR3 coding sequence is TGCGCCAGCAGCTTGGGGGGACAGGGGGCGGTCTACAATGAGCAGTTCTTC. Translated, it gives CASSLGGQGAVYNEQFF.

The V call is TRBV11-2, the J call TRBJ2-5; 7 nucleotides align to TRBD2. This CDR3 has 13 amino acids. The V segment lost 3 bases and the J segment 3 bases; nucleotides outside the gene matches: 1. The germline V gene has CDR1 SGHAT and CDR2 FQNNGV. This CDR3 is CASSFGRKETQYF. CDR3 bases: TGTGCCAGCAGCTTCGGGAGGAAAGAGACCCAGTACTTC.

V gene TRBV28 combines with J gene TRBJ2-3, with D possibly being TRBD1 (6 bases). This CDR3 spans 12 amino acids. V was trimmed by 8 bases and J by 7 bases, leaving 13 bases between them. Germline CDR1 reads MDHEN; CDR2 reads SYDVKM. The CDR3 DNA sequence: TGTGCCAGCGATACAGGGTCCTATACGCAGTATTTT. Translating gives CASDTGSYTQYF.

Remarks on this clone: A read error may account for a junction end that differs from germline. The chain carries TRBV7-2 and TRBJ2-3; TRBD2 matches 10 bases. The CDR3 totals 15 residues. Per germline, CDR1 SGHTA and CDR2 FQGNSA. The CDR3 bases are TGTGCCAGCAGCCTAGCGGGAGTAGCGACAGATACGCAGTATTTT. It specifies CASSLAGVATDTQYF.